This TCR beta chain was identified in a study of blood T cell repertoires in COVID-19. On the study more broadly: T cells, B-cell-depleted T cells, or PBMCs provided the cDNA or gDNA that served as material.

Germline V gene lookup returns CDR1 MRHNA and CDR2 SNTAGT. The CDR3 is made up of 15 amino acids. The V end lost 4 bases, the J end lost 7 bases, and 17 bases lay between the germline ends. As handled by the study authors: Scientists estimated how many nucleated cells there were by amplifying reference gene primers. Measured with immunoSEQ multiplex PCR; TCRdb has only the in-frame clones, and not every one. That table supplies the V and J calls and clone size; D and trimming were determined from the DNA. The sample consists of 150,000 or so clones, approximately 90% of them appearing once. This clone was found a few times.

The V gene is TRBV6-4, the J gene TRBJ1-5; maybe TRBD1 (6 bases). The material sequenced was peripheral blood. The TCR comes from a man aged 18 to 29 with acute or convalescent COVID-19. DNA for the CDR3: TGTGCCAGCAGTGCCGAACCCGGACAGTGGCAGCCCCAGCATTTT. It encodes CASSAEPGQWQPQHF.